The sequence of this T cell receptor beta chain was determined in a study of esophageal squamous cell carcinoma under preoperative chemotherapy. Time point in this sample: before preoperative PTX-NDP chemotherapy. The CDR3 runs to 15 residues. Germline V gene lookup returns CDR1 LGHNT and CDR2 FRNRAP. To note about this clonotype: Antigen specificity is unknown.

TCRdb passed the PCR reads through MiXCR, listing each CDR3 protein once. This table holds approximately 30,000 distinct CDR3 sequences, under 60% found once. Study-wide results and limits: Clonal contraction, more than amplification, hit abundant clones after paclitaxel-nedaplatin.

This rearrangement joins TRBV12-5 to TRBJ2-7; D perhaps matches TRBD2 (6 bases). The DNA end is a closer match to TRBJ2-3, so the J assignment may be wrong. The specimen was collected from a patient given preoperative chemotherapy. This clonotype originated in a human donor with esophageal squamous cell carcinoma. The donor label of this sample is uncertain. CDR3 sequence (DNA): TGTGGCAGCACCCCGGGACTGGGTGCCAAAGACACGCAGTATTTT. Translation: CGSTPGLGAKDTQYF.